Shown below are 17 T cell receptor beta chains from a single sample sequenced in a study of regulatory T cells in long-lasting Graves disease. CDR3-region Arm-PCR and iRepertoire HTBI primers produced the TCR beta libraries. TCRdb used MiXCR to reprocess the multiplex PCR reads, holding one entry per CDR3 protein. The sample lists around 470,000 distinct CDR3 sequences; around 15% were seen once. Time point: newly diagnosed GD, antithyroid drugs for less than 3 months. From PBMCs, RNA was extracted and then used to make the TCR library. These data were also filed under a second study, of T cells in Graves' hyperthyroidism and ophthalmopathy.

Sequencing was performed on peripheral blood mononuclear cells (PBMCs), taken at new diagnosis, from a patient treated with antithyroid drugs. The receptors were sampled from a woman aged 45-59 years with Graves disease.

V usage is TRBV5-5 and J usage is TRBJ1-1; unclear D gene. The V end was cut by 3 bases, the J end by 4 bases, with 19 bases between. The length of the CDR3 is 16 residues. The germline gives CDR1 SGHKS, CDR2 YYEKEE (reference sequence). The CDR3: CASSSWANRKGTEAFF. In DNA, the CDR3 is TGTGCCAGCAGCTCCTGGGCCAACCGGAAGGGCACTGAAGCTTTCTTT.

This clonotype was found a few times. The V call is TRBV20-1, the J call TRBJ2-5, with TRBD2 matching 11 bases. The J segment lost 5 bases and the V segment lost 5 bases, leaving 7 bases of the junction unmatched. Germline CDR1 and CDR2: DFQATT and SNEGSKA (reference sequence). The CDR3 sequence is 14 residues long. The CDR3 loop is CSALAGGPGETQYF. The CDR3 DNA sequence: TGCAGTGCTTTAGCGGGAGGGCCGGGGGAGACCCAGTACTTC.

This clonotype was seen a handful of times. The chain carries TRBV2 and TRBJ2-3; maybe TRBD2 (7 bases). The better agreement between TRBJ2-7 and the DNA end casts doubt on the J call. The germline V gene has CDR1 SNHLY and CDR2 FYNNEI. The CDR3 length is 14 residues. The CDR3 coding sequence is TGTGCCAGCGTGTTCCGGGGGGCACGCTACGAGCAGTACTTC. This sequence encodes CASVFRGARYEQYF.

This clonotype has at least ten counts. The gene calls are TRBV10-3 and TRBJ1-2; D unclear. The CDR3 spans 14 residues. V lost 7 bases to trimming and J lost 1 base, with 13 bases between them. In germline, CDR1 is ENHRY, CDR2 SYGVKD. CDR3 DNA sequence: TGTGCCATCAAAGTGACTGCGAATAACTATGGCTACACCTTC. This codes for CAIKVTANNYGYTF.

This clonotype occurred many times. The DNA for the CDR3 is TGTGCCAGCAGCTTAAGCCCAGGTCCGGGACTAGCGGACAATGAGCAGTTCTTC. Translation gives CASSLSPGPGLADNEQFF. The V call is TRBV7-3, the J call TRBJ2-1, with 11 bases matching TRBD2. Germline V gene sequence: CDR1 SGHTA, CDR2 FQGTGA. Trimming removed 1 base from V and 5 bases from J; junction bases left unmatched: 10. The CDR3 contains 18 residues.

This clonotype was seen many times. The chain recombines TRBV12-3 or TRBV12-4 with TRBJ2-7; 15 bases are shared with TRBD2. The trim removed 5 bases at V and 0 bases at J, leaving 8 bases unmatched. This CDR3 region has 18 residues. The CDR3 is CASSPGLAGGYPSYEQYF. The DNA for the CDR3 is TGTGCCAGCAGTCCAGGACTAGCGGGAGGGTATCCCTCCTACGAGCAGTACTTC.

The chain is built from TRBV19 and TRBJ2-7; 9 bases line up with TRBD1. V shed 1 base and J 1 base; nucleotides not matched to a gene: 5. The germline V gene has CDR1 LNHDA and CDR2 SQIVND (reference sequence). CDR3 length equals 16 residues. The CDR3 DNA follows: TGTGCCAGTAGTATAGCAGGGGACAGGGATTCCTACGAGCAGTACTTC. Its translation: CASSIAGDRDSYEQYF.

This clonotype appeared many times. One junction end disagrees with the germline gene, perhaps due to a read error. The chain couples TRBV28 to TRBJ2-2, with TRBD1 matching over 12 bases. The germline V gene encodes CDR1 MDHEN and CDR2 SYDVKM. CDR3 size: 17 residues. CDR3: CASKRGTGGAKTGELFF. The CDR3 region has the DNA TGTGCCAGCAAGCGTGGGACAGGGGGCGCGAAAACCGGGGAGCTGTTTTTT. The whole variable domain, filled in from reference TRBV28 and TRBJ2-2, reads DVKVTQSSRYLVKRTGEKVFLECVQDMDHENMFWYRQDPGLGLRLIYFSYDVKMKEKGDIPEGYSVSREKKERFSLILESASTNQTSMYLCASKRGTGGAKTGELFFGEGSRLTVL.

This clonotype was picked up many times. This chain connects TRBV13 to TRBJ2-7, with TRBD2 matching 12 bases. The germline gives CDR1 PRHDT, CDR2 FYEKMQ (reference sequence). V gave up 5 bases and J gave up 3 bases; unmatched junction bases: 5. The CDR3 length is 15 residues. CDR3 DNA sequence: TGTGCCAGCAGCGGACGGACTAGCGGGAACTACGAGCAGTACTTC. Translated: CASSGRTSGNYEQYF.

This clonotype was detected ten times or more. The V call is TRBV12-3 or TRBV12-4, the J call TRBJ2-7, with D possibly being TRBD1 (5 bases). This CDR3 is built from 14 residues. The V end lost 6 bases, the J end lost 5 bases, and 17 bases lay between the germline ends. In DNA, the CDR3 is TGTGCCAGCAGCCCCCTTCCAGGGTCCGACGAGCAGTACTTC. Protein sequence: CASSPLPGSDEQYF.

As regards this clonotype: A read error may explain this, as a much larger clone is one base away. J is TRBJ2-1 and V is TRBV20-1, with TRBD2 matching 10 bases. V shed 2 bases, J shed 6 bases, and the junction held 4 bases outside the gene matches. The CDR3 totals 14 residues. Germline V lookup: CDR1 DFQATT, CDR2 SNEGSKA (reference sequence). The CDR3 nucleotides read TGCAGTGCTAGAAGGGCTAGCGGGAGCAATGAGCAGTTCTTC. Translated: CSARRASGSNEQFF.

This clonotype was recorded many times. V is TRBV12-3 or TRBV12-4 and J is TRBJ1-2, with 8 bases fitting TRBD1. CDR3 length equals 17 residues. J gave up 2 bases and V 2 bases, and 10 bases lay outside the gene matches. CDR3 nucleotide sequence: TGTGCCAGCAGTTTATATGGACAGGGACCCGAAAACTATGGCTACACCTTC. This sequence encodes CASSLYGQGPENYGYTF.

This clonotype was counted ten times or more. This chain uses TRBV20-1 with TRBJ2-3; 9 bases fit TRBD2. Per the germline V gene, CDR1 is DFQATT and CDR2 is SNEGSKA (reference sequence). V trimming: 6 bases; J trimming: 8 bases; junction bases outside the gene matches: 21. This CDR3 has 17 residues. CDR3 protein: CSAGGGGLAGTRRTQYF. DNA for the CDR3: TGCAGTGCGGGAGGGGGTGGGCTAGCGGGGACCAGGCGTACGCAGTATTTT.

This clonotype was counted once. The chain couples TRBV28 to TRBJ2-2; D is possibly TRBD2 (7 bases). CDR3 length: 15 amino acids. V was clipped by 7 bases and J by 4 bases, with 16 bases between them. CDR1 and CDR2 (germline): MDHEN, SYDVKM. The CDR3 nucleotides read TGTGCCAGCACAAGGGGGGGCGGGGGCACCGGGGAGCTGTTTTTT. This sequence encodes CASTRGGGGTGELFF. Full variable domain (remainder filled in from reference TRBV28 and TRBJ2-2): DVKVTQSSRYLVKRTGEKVFLECVQDMDHENMFWYRQDPGLGLRLIYFSYDVKMKEKGDIPEGYSVSREKKERFSLILESASTNQTSMYLCASTRGGGGTGELFFGEGSRLTVL.

CDR3 sequence (DNA): TGCAGTGCTCGCCCGGGGGAGGCCTATGGCTACACCTTC. Protein product: CSARPGEAYGYTF. The chain joins TRBV20-1 to TRBJ1-2; possibly TRBD1 for D (5 bases). Trimming cost V 5 bases and J 4 bases, with 14 bases left between them. Looked up from germline, CDR1 is DFQATT and CDR2 is SNEGSKA (reference sequence). This CDR3 has 13 amino acids.

This clonotype was seen a handful of times. The chain has TRBV7-3 and TRBJ2-5; tentatively, D is TRBD2 (5 bases). The CDR3 length is 14 residues. Trimming took 5 bases from V and 6 from J, leaving 16 bases between them. Germline V CDR1 and CDR2: SGHTA, FQGTGA. Written as DNA, the CDR3 is TGTGCCAGCAGCCCTGGTCCGGAGGCCCAGACCCAGTACTTC. This codes for CASSPGPEAQTQYF.

This clonotype was seen at least ten times. The rearrangement uses TRBV10-1 and TRBJ1-6; TRBD1 is a possible D gene (5 bases). The CDR3 loop spans 16 amino acids. V was cut by 0 bases and J by 3 bases, with 9 bases left in between. CDR1 is WNHNN and CDR2 is SYGVQD in the germline V gene (reference sequence). The CDR3 DNA reads as TGCGCCAGCAGTGAGTCGACGGGGGGCTATAATTCACCCCTCCACTTT. Translated: CASSESTGGYNSPLHF.